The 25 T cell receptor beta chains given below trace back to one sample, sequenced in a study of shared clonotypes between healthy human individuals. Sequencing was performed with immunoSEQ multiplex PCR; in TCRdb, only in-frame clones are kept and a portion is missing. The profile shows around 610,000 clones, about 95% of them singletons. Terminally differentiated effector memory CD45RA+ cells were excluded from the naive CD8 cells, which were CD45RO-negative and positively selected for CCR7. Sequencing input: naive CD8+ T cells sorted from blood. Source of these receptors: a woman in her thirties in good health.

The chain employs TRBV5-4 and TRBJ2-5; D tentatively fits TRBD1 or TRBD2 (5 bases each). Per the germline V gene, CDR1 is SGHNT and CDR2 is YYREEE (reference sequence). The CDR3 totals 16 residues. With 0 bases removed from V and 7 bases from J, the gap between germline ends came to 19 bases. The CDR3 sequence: CASSLGGSGTGTTQYF. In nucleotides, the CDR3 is TGTGCCAGCAGCTTGGGAGGCTCAGGGACCGGGACGACCCAGTACTTC.

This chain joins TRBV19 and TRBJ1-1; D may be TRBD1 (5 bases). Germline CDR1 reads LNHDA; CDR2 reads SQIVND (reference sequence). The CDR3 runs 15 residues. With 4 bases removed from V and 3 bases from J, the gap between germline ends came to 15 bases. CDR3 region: CASSSLRDYYTEAFF. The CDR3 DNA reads TGTGCCAGTAGTAGTCTCAGGGATTACTACACTGAAGCTTTCTTT.

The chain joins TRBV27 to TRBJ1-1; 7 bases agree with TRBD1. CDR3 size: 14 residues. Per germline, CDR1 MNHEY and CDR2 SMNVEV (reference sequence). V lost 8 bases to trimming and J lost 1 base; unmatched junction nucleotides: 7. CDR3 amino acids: CASGYRGRNTEAFF. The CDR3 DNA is TGTGCCAGCGGATACAGGGGTAGGAACACTGAAGCTTTCTTT.

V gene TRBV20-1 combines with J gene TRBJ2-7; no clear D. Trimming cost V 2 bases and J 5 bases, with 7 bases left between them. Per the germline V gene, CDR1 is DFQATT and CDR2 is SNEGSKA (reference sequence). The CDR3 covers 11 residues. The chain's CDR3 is CSARKIDEQYF. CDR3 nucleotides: TGCAGTGCTAGAAAAATCGACGAGCAGTACTTC.

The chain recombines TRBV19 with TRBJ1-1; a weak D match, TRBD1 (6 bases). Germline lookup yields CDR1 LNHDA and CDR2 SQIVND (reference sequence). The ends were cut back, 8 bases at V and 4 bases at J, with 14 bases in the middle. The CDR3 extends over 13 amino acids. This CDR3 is CASASTGLTEAFF. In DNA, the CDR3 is TGTGCCAGTGCCTCTACAGGGCTCACTGAAGCTTTCTTT.

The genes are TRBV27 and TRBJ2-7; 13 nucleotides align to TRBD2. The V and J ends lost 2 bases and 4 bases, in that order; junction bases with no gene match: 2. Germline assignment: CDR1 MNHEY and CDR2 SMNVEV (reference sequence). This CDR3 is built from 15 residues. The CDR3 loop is CASSLILAGGYEQYF. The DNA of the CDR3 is TGTGCCAGCAGTTTAATACTAGCGGGAGGGTACGAGCAGTACTTC.

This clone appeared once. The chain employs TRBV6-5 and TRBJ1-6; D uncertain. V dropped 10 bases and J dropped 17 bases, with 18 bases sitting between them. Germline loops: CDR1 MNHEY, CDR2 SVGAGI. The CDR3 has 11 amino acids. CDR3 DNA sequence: TGTGCCACCGTTAATGACGGTAATATCCACTTT. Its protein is CATVNDGNIHF.

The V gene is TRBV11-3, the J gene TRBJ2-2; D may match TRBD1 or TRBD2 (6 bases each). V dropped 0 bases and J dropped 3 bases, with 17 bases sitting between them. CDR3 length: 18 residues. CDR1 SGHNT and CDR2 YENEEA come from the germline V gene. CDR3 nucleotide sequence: TGTGCCAGCAGCTTAGATCGACGGGGGCGCCTGGACACCGGGGAGCTGTTTTTT. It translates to CASSLDRRGRLDTGELFF.

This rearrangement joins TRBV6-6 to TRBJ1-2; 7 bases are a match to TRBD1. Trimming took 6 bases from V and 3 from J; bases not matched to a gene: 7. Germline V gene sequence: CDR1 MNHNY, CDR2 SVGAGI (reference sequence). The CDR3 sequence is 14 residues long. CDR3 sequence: CASSSTGTDYGYTF. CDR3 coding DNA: TGTGCCAGCAGCTCGACAGGGACCGACTATGGCTACACCTTC.

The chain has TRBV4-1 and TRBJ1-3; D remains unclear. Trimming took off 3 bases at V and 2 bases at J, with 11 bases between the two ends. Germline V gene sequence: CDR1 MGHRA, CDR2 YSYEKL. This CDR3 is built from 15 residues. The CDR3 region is CASSQAKPPGNTIYF. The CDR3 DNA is TGCGCCAGCAGCCAGGCCAAGCCTCCTGGAAACACCATATATTTT.

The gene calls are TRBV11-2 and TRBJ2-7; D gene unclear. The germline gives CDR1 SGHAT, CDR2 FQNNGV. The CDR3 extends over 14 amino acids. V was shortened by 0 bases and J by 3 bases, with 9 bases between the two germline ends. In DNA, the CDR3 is TGTGCCAGCAGCTTAGATGGGGTCGGCTACGAGCAGTACTTC. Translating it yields CASSLDGVGYEQYF.

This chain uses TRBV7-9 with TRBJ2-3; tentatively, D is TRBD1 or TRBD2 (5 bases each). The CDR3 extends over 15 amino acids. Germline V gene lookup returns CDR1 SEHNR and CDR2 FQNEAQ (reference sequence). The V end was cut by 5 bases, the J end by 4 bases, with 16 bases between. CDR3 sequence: CASSGGPRPPDTQYF. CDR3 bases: TGTGCCAGCAGCGGGGGACCCCGGCCCCCAGATACGCAGTATTTT.

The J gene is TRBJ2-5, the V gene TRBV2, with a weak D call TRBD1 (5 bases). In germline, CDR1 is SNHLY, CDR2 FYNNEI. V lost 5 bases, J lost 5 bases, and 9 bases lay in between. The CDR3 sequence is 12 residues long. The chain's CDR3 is CASSQGRETQYF. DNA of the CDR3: TGTGCCAGCAGTCAGGGTAGGGAGACCCAGTACTTC.

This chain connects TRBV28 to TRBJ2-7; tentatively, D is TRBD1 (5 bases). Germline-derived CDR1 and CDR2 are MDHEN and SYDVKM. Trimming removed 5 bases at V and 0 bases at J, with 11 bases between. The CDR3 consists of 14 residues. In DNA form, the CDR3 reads TGTGCCAGCAGTAGACAGAAAAACTCCTACGAGCAGTACTTC. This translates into CASSRQKNSYEQYF.

For the CDR3, the DNA is TGTGCCAGCAGCCGCACCCCGGATTACACCGGGGAGCTGTTTTTT. The encoded protein is CASSRTPDYTGELFF. V gene TRBV7-6 combines with J gene TRBJ2-2; D unresolved. CDR1 is SGHVS and CDR2 is FNYEAQ in the germline V gene. The CDR3 is made up of 15 amino acids. V lost 5 bases, J lost 3 bases, and 13 bases lay in between.

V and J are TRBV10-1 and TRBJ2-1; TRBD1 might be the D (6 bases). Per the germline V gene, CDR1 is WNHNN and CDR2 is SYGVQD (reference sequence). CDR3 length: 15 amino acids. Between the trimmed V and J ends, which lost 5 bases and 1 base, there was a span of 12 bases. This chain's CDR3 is CASSSGTPSYNEQFF. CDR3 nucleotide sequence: TGCGCCAGCAGTAGTGGGACACCATCCTACAATGAGCAGTTCTTC.

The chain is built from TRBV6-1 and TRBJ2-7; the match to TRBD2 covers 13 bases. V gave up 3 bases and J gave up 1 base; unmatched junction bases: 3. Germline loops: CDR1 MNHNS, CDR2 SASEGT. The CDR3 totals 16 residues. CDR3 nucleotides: TGTGCCAGCAGTGACCTACTAGCGGGAGGGTCCTACGAGCAGTACTTC. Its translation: CASSDLLAGGSYEQYF.

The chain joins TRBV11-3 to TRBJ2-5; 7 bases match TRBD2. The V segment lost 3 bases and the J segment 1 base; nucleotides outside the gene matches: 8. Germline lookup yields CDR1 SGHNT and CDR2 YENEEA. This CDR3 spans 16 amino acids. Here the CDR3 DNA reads TGTGCCAGCAGCTTTTCGGGGGAGGGCCTCCAAGAGACCCAGTACTTC. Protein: CASSFSGEGLQETQYF.

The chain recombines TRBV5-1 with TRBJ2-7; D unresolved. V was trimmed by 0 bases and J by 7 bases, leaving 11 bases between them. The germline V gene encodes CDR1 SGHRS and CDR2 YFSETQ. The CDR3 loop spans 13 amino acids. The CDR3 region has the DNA TGCGCCAGCAGCTTGGAGCGAGGCTGGGAGCAGTACTTC. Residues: CASSLERGWEQYF.

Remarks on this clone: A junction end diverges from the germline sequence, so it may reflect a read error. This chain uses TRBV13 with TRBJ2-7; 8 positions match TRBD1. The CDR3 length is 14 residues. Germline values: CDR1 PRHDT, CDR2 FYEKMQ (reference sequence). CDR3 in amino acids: CASSIGQGSHEQYF. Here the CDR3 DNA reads TGTGCCAGCAGCATAGGACAGGGTTCCCACGAGCAGTACTTC.

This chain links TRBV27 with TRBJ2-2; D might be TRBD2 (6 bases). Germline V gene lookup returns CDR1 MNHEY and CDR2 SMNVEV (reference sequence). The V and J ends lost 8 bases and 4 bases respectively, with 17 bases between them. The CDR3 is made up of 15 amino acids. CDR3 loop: CASGSLETSTGELFF. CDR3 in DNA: TGTGCCAGCGGCAGTCTCGAGACTAGCACCGGGGAGCTGTTTTTT.

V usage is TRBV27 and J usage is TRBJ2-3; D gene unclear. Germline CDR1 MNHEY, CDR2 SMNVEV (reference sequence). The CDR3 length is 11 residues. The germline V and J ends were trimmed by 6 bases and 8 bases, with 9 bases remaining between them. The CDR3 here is CASSRLGTQYF. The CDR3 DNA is TGTGCCAGCAGCCGCCTGGGTACGCAGTATTTT.

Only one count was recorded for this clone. The CDR3 spells CASSRDFYEQYF. For the CDR3, the DNA is TGTGCCAGCAGTCGGGACTTCTACGAGCAGTACTTC. V gene TRBV11-1 combines with J gene TRBJ2-7; weak D call: TRBD2 (6 bases). Trimming cost V 6 bases and J 3 bases, with 9 bases left between them. Germline values: CDR1 SGHAT, CDR2 FQDESV (reference sequence). The CDR3 contains 12 residues.

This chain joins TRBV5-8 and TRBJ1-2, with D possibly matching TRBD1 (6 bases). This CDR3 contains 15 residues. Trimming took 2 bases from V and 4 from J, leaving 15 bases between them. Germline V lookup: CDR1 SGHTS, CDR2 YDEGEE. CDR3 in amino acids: CASSFFAGASYGYTF. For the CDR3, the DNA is TGTGCCAGCAGCTTTTTTGCGGGGGCCAGCTATGGCTACACCTTC.

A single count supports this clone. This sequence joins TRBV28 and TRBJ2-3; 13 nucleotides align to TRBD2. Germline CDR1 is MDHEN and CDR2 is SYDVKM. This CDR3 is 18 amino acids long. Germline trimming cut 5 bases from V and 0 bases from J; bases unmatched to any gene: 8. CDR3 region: CASSEFRTSGGSTDTQYF. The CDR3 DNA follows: TGTGCCAGCAGTGAGTTCCGGACTAGCGGGGGCAGCACAGATACGCAGTATTTT.